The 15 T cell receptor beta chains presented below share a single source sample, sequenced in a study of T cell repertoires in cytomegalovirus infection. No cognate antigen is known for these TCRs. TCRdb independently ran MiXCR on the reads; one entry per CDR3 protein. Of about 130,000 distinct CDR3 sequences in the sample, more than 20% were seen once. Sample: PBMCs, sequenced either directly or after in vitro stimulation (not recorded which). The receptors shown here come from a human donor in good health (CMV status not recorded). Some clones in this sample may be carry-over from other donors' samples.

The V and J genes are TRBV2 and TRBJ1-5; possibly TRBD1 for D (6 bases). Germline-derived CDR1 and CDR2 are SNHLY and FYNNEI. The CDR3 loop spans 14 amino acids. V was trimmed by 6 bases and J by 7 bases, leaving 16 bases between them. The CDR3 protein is CASRGTGLGQPQHF. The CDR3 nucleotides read TGTGCCAGCAGGGGTACAGGGTTGGGACAGCCCCAGCATTTT.

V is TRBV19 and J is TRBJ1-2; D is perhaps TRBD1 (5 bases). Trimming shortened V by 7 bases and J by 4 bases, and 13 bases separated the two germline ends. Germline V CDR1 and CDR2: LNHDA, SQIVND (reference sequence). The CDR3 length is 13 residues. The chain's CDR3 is CASTDSGGYGYTF. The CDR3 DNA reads TGTGCCAGTACCGACTCGGGGGGCTATGGCTACACCTTC. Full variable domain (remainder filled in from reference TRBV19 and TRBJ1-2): DGGITQSPKYLFRKEGQNVTLSCEQNLNHDAMYWYRQDPGQGLRLIYYSQIVNDFQKGDIAEGYSVSREKKESFPLTVTSAQKNPTAFYLCASTDSGGYGYTFGSGTRLTVV.

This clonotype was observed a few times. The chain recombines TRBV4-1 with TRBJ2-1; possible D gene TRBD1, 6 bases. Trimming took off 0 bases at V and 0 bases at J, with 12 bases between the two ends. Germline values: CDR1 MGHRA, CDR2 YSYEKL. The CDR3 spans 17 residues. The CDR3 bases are TGCGCCAGCAGCCAAGATCCCAGGGGACACTCCTACAATGAGCAGTTCTTC. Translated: CASSQDPRGHSYNEQFF.

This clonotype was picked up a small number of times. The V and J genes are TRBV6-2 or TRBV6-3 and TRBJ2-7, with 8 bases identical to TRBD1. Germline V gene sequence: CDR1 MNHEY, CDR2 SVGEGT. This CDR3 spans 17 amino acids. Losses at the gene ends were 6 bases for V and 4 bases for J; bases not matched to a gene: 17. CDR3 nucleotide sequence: TGTGCCAGCAGAGCCCCTACCGTCCAGGGACAGGAGTACGAGCAGTACGTC. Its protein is CASRAPTVQGQEYEQYV.

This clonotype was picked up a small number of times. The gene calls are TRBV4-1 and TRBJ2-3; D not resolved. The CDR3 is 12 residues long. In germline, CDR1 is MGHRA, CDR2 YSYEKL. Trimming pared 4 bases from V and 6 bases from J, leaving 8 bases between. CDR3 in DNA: TGCGCCAGCAGCCGCCGATCGGATACGCAGTATTTT. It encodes CASSRRSDTQYF.

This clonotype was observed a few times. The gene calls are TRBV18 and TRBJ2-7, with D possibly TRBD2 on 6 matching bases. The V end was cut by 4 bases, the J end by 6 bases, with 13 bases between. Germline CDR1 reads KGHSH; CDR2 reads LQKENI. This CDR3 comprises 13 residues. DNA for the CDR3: TGTGCCAGCTCACACGGCGGGGAGTCCGAGCAGTACGTC. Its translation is CASSHGGESEQYV.

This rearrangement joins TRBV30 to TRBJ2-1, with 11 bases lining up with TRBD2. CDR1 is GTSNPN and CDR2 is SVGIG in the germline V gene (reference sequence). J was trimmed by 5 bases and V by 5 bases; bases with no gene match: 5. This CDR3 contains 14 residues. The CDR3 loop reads CAWEIAGGHNEQFF. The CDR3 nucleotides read TGTGCCTGGGAAATAGCGGGAGGGCACAATGAGCAGTTCTTC. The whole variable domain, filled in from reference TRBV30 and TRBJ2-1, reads SQTIHQWPATLVQPVGSPLSLECTVEGTSNPNLYWYRQAAGRGLQLLFYSVGIGQISSEVPQNLSASRPQDRQFILSSKKLLLSDSGFYLCAWEIAGGHNEQFFGPGTRLTVL.

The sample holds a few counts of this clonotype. CDR3 in amino acids: CASSRLAGEYEQYF. The DNA of the CDR3 is TGTGCCAGCAGCCGGCTAGCGGGAGAATACGAGCAGTACTTC. The chain joins TRBV7-2 to TRBJ2-7, with 10 nucleotides matching TRBD2. J lost 4 bases, V lost 5 bases, and 5 bases had no gene match. CDR1 and CDR2 from the germline V gene are SGHTA and FQGNSA. The CDR3 runs 14 residues.

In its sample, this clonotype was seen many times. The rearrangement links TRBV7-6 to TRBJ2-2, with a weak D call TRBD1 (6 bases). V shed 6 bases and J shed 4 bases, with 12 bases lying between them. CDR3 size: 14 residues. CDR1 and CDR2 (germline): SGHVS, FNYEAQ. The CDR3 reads CASSAEGGTGELFF. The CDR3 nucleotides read TGTGCCAGCAGTGCCGAAGGGGGCACCGGGGAGCTGTTTTTT.

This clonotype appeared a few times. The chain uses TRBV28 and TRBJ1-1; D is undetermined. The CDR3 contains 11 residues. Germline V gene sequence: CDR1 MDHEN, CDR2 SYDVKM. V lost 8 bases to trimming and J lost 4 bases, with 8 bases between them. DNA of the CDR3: TGTGCCAGCTATAACCCCACTGAAGCTTTCTTT. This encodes CASYNPTEAFF.

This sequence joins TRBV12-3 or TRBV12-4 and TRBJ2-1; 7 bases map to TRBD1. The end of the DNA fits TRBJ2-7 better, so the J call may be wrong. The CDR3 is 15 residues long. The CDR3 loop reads CASSFGDREANEQYF. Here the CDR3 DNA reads TGTGCCAGCAGTTTCGGCGACAGGGAAGCGAATGAGCAGTACTTC.

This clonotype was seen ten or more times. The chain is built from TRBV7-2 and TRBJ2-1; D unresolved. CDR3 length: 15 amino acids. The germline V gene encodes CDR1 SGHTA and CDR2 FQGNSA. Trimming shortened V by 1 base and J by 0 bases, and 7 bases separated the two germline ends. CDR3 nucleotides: TGTGCCAGCAGCTTAGACTTTGGCTCCTACAATGAGCAGTTCTTC. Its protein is CASSLDFGSYNEQFF. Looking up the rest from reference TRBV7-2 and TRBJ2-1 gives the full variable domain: GAGVSQSPSNKVTEKGKDVELRCDPISGHTALYWYRQSLGQGLEFLIYFQGNSAPDKSGLPSDRFSAERTGGSVSTLTIQRTQQEDSAVYLCASSLDFGSYNEQFFGPGTRLTVL.

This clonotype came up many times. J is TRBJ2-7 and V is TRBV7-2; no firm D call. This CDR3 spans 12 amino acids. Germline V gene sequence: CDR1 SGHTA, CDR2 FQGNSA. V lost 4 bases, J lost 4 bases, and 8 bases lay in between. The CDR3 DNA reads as TGTGCCAGCAGCTCCCTCGGGTACGAGCAGTACTTC. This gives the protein CASSSLGYEQYF.

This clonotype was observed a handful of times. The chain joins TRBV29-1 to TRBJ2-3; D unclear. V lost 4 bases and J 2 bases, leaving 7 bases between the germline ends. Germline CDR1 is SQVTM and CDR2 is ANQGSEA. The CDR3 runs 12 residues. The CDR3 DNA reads TGCAGCGTTGGTTTAAACACAGATACGCAGTATTTT. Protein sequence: CSVGLNTDTQYF.

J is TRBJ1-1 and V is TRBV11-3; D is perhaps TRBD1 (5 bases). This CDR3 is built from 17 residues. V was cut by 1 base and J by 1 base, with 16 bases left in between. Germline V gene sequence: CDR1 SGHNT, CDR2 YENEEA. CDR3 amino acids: CASSLVGGWRPNTEAFF. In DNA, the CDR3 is TGTGCCAGCAGCTTAGTGGGGGGGTGGAGGCCGAACACTGAAGCTTTCTTT.